The sequence of this TCR beta chain was determined in a study of T cells in localized non-small cell lung cancer. Study outcomes and limitations: With higher T cell density in blood came longer overall survival. Only one tumor region went through sequencing, so heterogeneity may still be there. Uninvolved neighboring lung showed the greatest T cell clonality, exceeding tumor. Paired adjacent lung recovered a median about 60 of the top 100 tumor clones.

On this clone: Its specificity is unknown.

V lost 6 bases to trimming and J lost 1 base; unmatched junction nucleotides: 5. This CDR3 spans 15 amino acids. The V gene's germline CDR1 is KGHSH and CDR2 LQKENI. TCRdb's copy holds only in-frame clones and misses some; the assay was immunoSEQ multiplex PCR. The table shows about 78,000 clones, with 70% to 90% occurring only once. The V and J genes are TRBV18 and TRBJ2-1, with 8 bases aligning to TRBD1. The TCR was taken from a man between 40 and 75 years old with stage I lung adenocarcinoma. The sample was peripheral blood, taken before any cancer treatment. This chain's CDR3 is CASSPDRGSYNEQFF. As DNA, the CDR3 is TGTGCCAGCTCGCCAGACAGGGGATCCTACAATGAGCAGTTCTTC.